A selection of T cell receptor beta chains follows, all from one sample in a study of blood T cell repertoires in COVID-19. Produced via immunoSEQ multiplex PCR; TCRdb's table is partial and in-frame only. The sample includes around 200,000 clones, approximately 86% of them seen just once. Input material: peripheral blood. The receptors here all came from a man between 65 and 85 years old with acute or convalescent COVID-19. Each CDR3 is given with its conserved first and last residue. A D gene is named only where the DNA matches it firmly. The size of a clone is reported for some rows only, either as once, few or many, or as a class for expanded clones.

TRBV4-3	-	TRBJ1-1	-	TGCGCCAACATCGGGGTTGTCGGGGGGGTGAACACTGAAGCTTTCTTT	CANIGVVGGVNTEAFF
TRBV7-9	-	TRBJ2-2	-	TGTGCCAGTTCAGCGGCCTCCACCGGGGAGCTGTTTTTT	CASSAASTGELFF
TRBV5-5	-	TRBJ1-5	-	TGTGCCAGCAGCTTGCCCGGGGATCAGCCCCAGCATTTT	CASSLPGDQPQHF
TRBV5-4	once	TRBJ1-3	TRBD1	TGTGCCAGCAGCACCGGGACAGGTGATCGTAACACCATATATTTT	CASSTGTGDRNTIYF
TRBV7-9	-	TRBJ2-3	-	TGTGCCAGCAGCTCTTCTCTATTAACAGATACGCAGTATTTT	CASSSSLLTDTQYF
TRBV6-2/TRBV6-3	-	TRBJ2-2	-	TGTGCCAGCAGTTACGGGCAGTACACCGGGGAGCTGTTTTTT	CASSYGQYTGELFF
TRBV30	few	TRBJ1-2	TRBD1	TGTGCCTGGAGTGAAGGGACAGGGGGGTACTATGGCTACACCTTC	CAWSEGTGGYYGYTF
TRBV30	-	TRBJ2-2	TRBD1	TGTGCCTGGAACAGGGACAGGGACACCGGGGAGCTGTTTTTT	CAWNRDRDTGELFF
TRBV5-6	-	TRBJ2-5	TRBD1	TGTGCCAGCAGCTCGGGGACAGGGGGTTTCAAGACCCAGTACTTC	CASSSGTGGFKTQYF
TRBV5-5	-	TRBJ1-2	TRBD1	TGTGCCAGCAGCTGGGACAGGGCCTATGGCTACACCTTC	CASSWDRAYGYTF
TRBV5-1	-	TRBJ1-6	-	TGCGCCAGCAGCTTGGCGACAGACAGCACACCCCTCCACTTT	CASSLATDSTPLHF
TRBV4-2	-	TRBJ1-2	-	TGTGCCAGCAGCCAAGGGGGCCCAGACAGGCAAGGGAGCTACACCTTC	CASSQGGPDRQGSYTF
TRBV6-5	-	TRBJ2-2	-	TGTGCCAGCAGTTACTCGGCGGGGGCGAGCACCGGGGAGCTGTTTTTT	CASSYSAGASTGELFF
TRBV18	-	TRBJ1-6	-	TGTGCCAGCTCACCGACAATAATAGGACAGAGCCCCTTACCCCTCCACTTT	CASSPTIIGQSPLPLHF
TRBV21-1	-	TRBJ2-7	-	TGTGCCAGCAGCAAAGATCTTAGCGGCTACGAGCAGTACTTC	CASSKDLSGYEQYF
TRBV12-5	-	TRBJ2-1	-	TGTGCTAGTGGCGGGAAGGCGGGATTAGTCAATGAGCAGTTCTTC	CASGGKAGLVNEQFF
TRBV29-1	-	TRBJ2-5	TRBD1	TGCAGCGTTGAAACAGGGGTGGAGACCCAGTACTTC	CSVETGVETQYF
TRBV19	once	TRBJ1-1	-	TGTGCCAGTAAGACACGGCTATTCATGAACACTGAAGCTTTCTTT	CASKTRLFMNTEAFF
TRBV5-1	-	TRBJ1-5	-	TGCGCCAGCAGCCCACAGGGAGGGGATCAGCCCCAGCATTTT	CASSPQGGDQPQHF
TRBV7-3	-	TRBJ2-2	-	TGTGCCAGCAGCTTCACAGGAGACACCGGGGAGCTGTTTTTT	CASSFTGDTGELFF
TRBV7-3	-	TRBJ1-6	-	TGTGCCAGCAGCTTAAGCGGGGCTTTGAGATCACCCCTCCACTTT	CASSLSGALRSPLHF
TRBV20-1	-	TRBJ2-1	-	TGCAGTGCTAGTGAGGAGAGTGAGCAGTTCTTC	CSASEESEQFF
TRBV7-3	-	TRBJ2-3	TRBD2	TGTGCCAGCAGCTTAACTAGCGGGGGGGCTAGCACAGATACGCAGTATTTT	CASSLTSGGASTDTQYF
TRBV28	once	TRBJ2-7	-	TGTGCCAGCAGTTCCCCCAGAGAGGGCGCCTACGAGCAGTACTTC	CASSSPREGAYEQYF
TRBV28	few	TRBJ1-5	-	TGTGCCAGCAGCCGCCCCGGGGGGCAGCCCCAGCATTTT	CASSRPGGQPQHF
TRBV28	-	TRBJ2-7	TRBD2	TGTGCCAGCAGTAAACTCTGGGACTACCACTACGAGCAGTACTTC	CASSKLWDYHYEQYF
TRBV12-5	-	TRBJ1-5	TRBD1	TGTGCTAGTGGCCCGGGACAGAGTAGCAATCAGCCCCAGCATTTT	CASGPGQSSNQPQHF
TRBV27	-	TRBJ1-1	-	TGTGCCAGCAGTGGGGCGGGGGCGGACACTGAAGCTTTCTTT	CASSGAGADTEAFF
TRBV5-6	-	TRBJ1-2	TRBD1	TGTGCCAGCAGCTCAGGACAGGGGAACTATGGCTACACCTTC	CASSSGQGNYGYTF
TRBV28	-	TRBJ2-7	TRBD1	TGTGCCAGCAGTCTCACAGGGGATGGCTACGAGCAGTACTTC	CASSLTGDGYEQYF
TRBV3-1/TRBV3-2	-	TRBJ1-1	-	TGTGCCAGCAGCCAATTAGTGAACACTGAAGCTTTCTTT	CASSQLVNTEAFF
TRBV27	once	TRBJ1-3	TRBD1	TGTGCCAGCAGTTGGGACAGACATTCTGGAAACACCATATATTTT	CASSWDRHSGNTIYF
TRBV28	-	TRBJ1-5	-	TGTGCCAGCAGCTCTCCGGGACACTACCAGCCCCAGCATTTT	CASSSPGHYQPQHF
TRBV5-1	-	TRBJ2-7	TRBD1	TGCGCCAGCAGCCTCGGACAGGTTTTAGGGGAGCAGTACTTC	CASSLGQVLGEQYF
TRBV5-1	-	TRBJ1-2	-	TGCGCCAGCAGCAGTGGTTTAGAGGCAGGGGCGCATGGCTACACCTTC	CASSSGLEAGAHGYTF
TRBV6-5	-	TRBJ2-3	TRBD1	TGTGCCACACGACAGGGGGGCACAGATACGCAGTATTTT	CATRQGGTDTQYF